This TCR beta chain derives from a study of vaccination and CD4 T cells after COVID-19. Overall study: Recovered patients in the cohort numbered six men and four women, two of them Hispanic. Median time from second vaccine dose to sampling was around 72 days (14 to 241).

This sample's treatment: approximately nine-day PBMC culture with coronavirus spike peptide pools or control peptides (ViraFEST assay). Findings and caveats of the study: Convalescent patients had a median approximately 86% of post-vaccine SARS-CoV-2-reactive clones that were detected only after vaccination, not before it.

As concerns this clonotype: Its target is unknown.

Oncomine TCR Beta short-read sequencing was applied to DNA from cultured CD4+ T cells. Investigators obtained genomic DNA by extraction from cultured CD4+ T cells. TCRdb reanalysed the PCR reads using MiXCR and keeps one entry per CDR3 protein. The sample contains fewer than 10,000 distinct CDR3 sequences, around 64% of which appear only once. Germline CDR1 and CDR2: SGHRS and YFSETQ. The CDR3 runs to 15 residues. The V end lost 0 bases, the J end lost 6 bases, and 13 bases lay between the germline ends. The TCR sequence derives from a human donor who had recovered from COVID-19. The chain recombines TRBV5-1 with TRBJ2-1; D may be TRBD2 (5 bases). Sequencing used CD4+ T cells from blood, cultured in vitro. The DNA for the CDR3 is TGCGCCAGCAGCTTGGATAGTGGGGAGTTCAATGAGCAGTTCTTC. Protein sequence: CASSLDSGEFNEQFF.